The 26 T cell receptor beta chains listed next were all sequenced from one sample in a study of Graves' ophthalmopathy and Graves' hyperthyroidism (dated by TCRdb to about 2018). Sequencing instrument: Illumina HiSeq 2000. TCR beta CDR3 regions were amplified from RNA transcripts for repertoire sequencing. A first-round RT-PCR used HTBI primers with the Qiagen OneStep RT-PCR kit, followed by a second-round multiplex PCR, size selection and purification. TCRdb trimmed the raw reads at Q25, called clones with MiXCR and kept productive beta chains. When rows share a CDR3 protein, they turn into one entry using the most common DNA and genes. The sample profile shows fewer than 400,000 distinct CDR3 sequences; about 16% of them were found once. The biggest ten clones account for around 1.5% of the sample. The specimen was peripheral blood. These receptors all come from a woman aged 18 to 35 with Graves' ophthalmopathy. Donor details come from another sample of the same person, matched by shared clones.

This clonotype was seen at least ten times. The CDR3 sequence is CASSHRQVGPNTEAFF. The CDR3 region has the DNA TGTGCCAGCAGCCATAGACAGGTTGGGCCGAACACTGAAGCTTTCTTT. The gene calls are TRBV6-1 and TRBJ1-1; D possibly corresponds to TRBD1 (6 bases). Germline assignment: CDR1 MNHNS and CDR2 SASEGT. The V end lost 6 bases, the J end lost 1 base, and 18 bases lay between the germline ends. The CDR3 is 16 residues long.

This clonotype occurred many times. The chain carries TRBV20-1 and TRBJ2-7, with TRBD1 identical over 12 bases. V lost 5 bases to trimming and J lost 7 bases; unmatched junction nucleotides: 6. The germline CDR1 and CDR2 sequences are DFQATT and SNEGSKA (reference sequence). This CDR3 is 13 amino acids long. CDR3 region: CSALGQGAREQYF. In DNA, the CDR3 is TGCAGTGCTCTGGGACAGGGGGCGCGGGAGCAGTACTTC.

This clonotype was picked up many times. The chain has TRBV12-3 or TRBV12-4 and TRBJ1-2; no clear D gene. The CDR3 length is 13 residues. V was cut by 5 bases and J by 5 bases, with 12 bases left in between. The CDR3 coding sequence is TGTGCCAGCAGTCCGGTTGGGCTATATGGCTACACCTTC. Translated, it gives CASSPVGLYGYTF.

The chain employs TRBV5-1 and TRBJ2-2; tentatively, D is TRBD2 (6 bases). CDR3 size: 14 residues. The V gene lost 1 base and the J gene lost 6 bases, with 10 bases spanning the gap. The V gene's germline CDR1 is SGHRS and CDR2 YFSETQ. The DNA for the CDR3 is TGCGCCAGCAGCTTGCTACTAGCCGCCGGGGAGCTGTTTTTT. Its translation: CASSLLLAAGELFF.

The chain joins TRBV19 to TRBJ1-2, with 8 nucleotides matching TRBD1. The CDR3 totals 16 residues. The germline CDR1 and CDR2 sequences are LNHDA and SQIVND (reference sequence). The V and J ends lost 10 bases and 7 bases, in that order; junction bases with no gene match: 20. The CDR3 loop is CATRRTGREDRGGYTF. The CDR3 bases are TGTGCCACCCGCCGGACAGGGAGAGAGGACCGGGGTGGCTACACCTTC.

This clonotype was recorded many times. This chain uses TRBV11-2 with TRBJ2-5; 8 bases are shared with TRBD2. The germline V gene encodes CDR1 SGHAT and CDR2 FQNNGV. This CDR3 is built from 16 residues. Trimming cost V 4 bases and J 0 bases; bases outside gene matches: 7. Here the CDR3 DNA reads TGTGCCAGCAGCTCATACTTACTAGCGGACCAAGAGACCCAGTACTTC. Residues: CASSSYLLADQETQYF.

Many counts were recorded for this clonotype. The chain joins TRBV7-2 to TRBJ2-4; D may correspond to TRBD1 or TRBD2 (6 bases each). CDR3 length: 15 residues. The germline V and J ends were trimmed by 0 bases and 8 bases, with 14 bases remaining between them. Germline V gene data show CDR1 as SGHTA and CDR2 as FQGNSA. The CDR3: CASSLAPGAGYIQYF. CDR3 DNA sequence: TGTGCCAGCAGCTTAGCGCCGGGGGCTGGGTACATTCAGTACTTC.

This clonotype occurred many times. The chain joins TRBV10-1 to TRBJ2-7; 9 bases map to TRBD1. J gave up 7 bases and V 5 bases, and 12 bases lay outside the gene matches. From germline, CDR1 is WNHNN and CDR2 SYGVQD (reference sequence). CDR3 size: 15 residues. CDR3 DNA: TGCGCCAGCAGTCGTACCCGGGACAGGGCCCGGGAGCAGTACTTC. Encoded protein: CASSRTRDRAREQYF.

Many counts were recorded for this clonotype. The J gene is TRBJ2-2, the V gene TRBV30, with TRBD1 identical over 7 bases. Germline CDR1 reads GTSNPN; CDR2 reads SVGIG (reference sequence). V shed 0 bases and J 2 bases; nucleotides not matched to a gene: 3. This CDR3 contains 15 residues. CDR3 bases: TGTGCCTGGAGTGTAAACAGGGGAAACACCGGGGAGCTGTTTTTT. Its translation is CAWSVNRGNTGELFF.

This clonotype showed up many times. The chain couples TRBV6-5 to TRBJ1-1, with D maybe TRBD1 (5 bases). V gave up 2 bases and J gave up 0 bases, with 10 bases separating them. This CDR3 is built from 15 residues. The germline gives CDR1 MNHEY, CDR2 SVGAGI. In DNA form, the CDR3 reads TGTGCCAGCAGTTACGCACCGGGGGTGAACACTGAAGCTTTCTTT. Translating gives CASSYAPGVNTEAFF.

This rearrangement joins TRBV12-3 or TRBV12-4 to TRBJ1-1, with D unclear. The V and J ends lost 6 bases and 0 bases respectively, with 8 bases between them. The CDR3 has 13 residues. This CDR3 is CASSGWMNTEAFF. As DNA, the CDR3 is TGTGCCAGCAGCGGGTGGATGAACACTGAAGCTTTCTTT.

Many counts were recorded for this clonotype. This chain connects TRBV3-1 to TRBJ2-2; D is undetermined. Trimming removed 5 bases at V and 5 bases at J, with 9 bases between. Germline CDR1 LGHDT, CDR2 YNNKEL (reference sequence). This CDR3 spans 13 amino acids. The CDR3 nucleotides are TGTGCCAGCAGCGACCGACGGACCGGGGAGCTGTTTTTT. As protein: CASSDRRTGELFF.

This clonotype was recorded at least ten times. The CDR3 is CASSSVGPGNEQYF. Here the CDR3 DNA reads TGTGCCAGCAGTTCAGTAGGACCCGGGAACGAGCAGTACTTC. The chain couples TRBV6-2 or TRBV6-3 to TRBJ2-7, with D perhaps matching TRBD2 (5 bases). Trimming cost V 4 bases and J 5 bases, with 15 bases left between them. This CDR3 has 14 residues. Germline lookup yields CDR1 MNHEY and CDR2 SVGEGT.

This clonotype has ten or more counts. Germline and junction disagree at one end, which may indicate a read error. V usage is TRBV7-2 and J usage is TRBJ2-7, with 7 positions matching TRBD1. The CDR3 consists of 13 residues. Germline lookup yields CDR1 SGHTA and CDR2 FQGNSA. CDR3 region: CASRVDRAYGQYF. The CDR3 bases are TGTGCCAGCAGGGTTGACAGGGCCTACGGGCAGTACTTC.

The table lists this clonotype with many counts. The chain recombines TRBV30 with TRBJ1-1; D possibly corresponds to TRBD1 (5 bases). The ends were cut back, 3 bases at V and 0 bases at J, with 8 bases in the middle. The CDR3 length is 13 residues. The germline V gene encodes CDR1 GTSNPN and CDR2 SVGIG (reference sequence). CDR3 loop: CAWRWGVNTEAFF. CDR3 bases: TGTGCCTGGAGATGGGGGGTGAACACTGAAGCTTTCTTT.

This clonotype was seen at least ten times. V gene TRBV7-2 combines with J gene TRBJ1-1; D gene ambiguous. Trimming took off 7 bases at V and 7 bases at J, with 13 bases between the two ends. Germline V gene data show CDR1 as SGHTA and CDR2 as FQGNSA. The CDR3 is 12 residues long. The CDR3 sequence is CASIQTSLEAFF. The CDR3 nucleotides are TGTGCCAGCATACAGACAAGTCTTGAAGCTTTCTTT.

This clonotype was seen ten or more times. DNA of the CDR3: TGTGCCAGCAGCCGCGACTTGGGGGTTGGGGTGAACACTGAAGCTTTCTTT. This translates into CASSRDLGVGVNTEAFF. V and J are TRBV11-1 and TRBJ1-1; tentative D call: TRBD1 (5 bases). The CDR3 runs 17 residues. CDR1 SGHAT and CDR2 FQDESV come from the germline V gene (reference sequence). Trimming took 5 bases from V and 0 from J, leaving 19 bases between them.

This clonotype was observed at least ten times. The chain recombines TRBV5-5 with TRBJ1-3; tentatively, D is TRBD1 (6 bases). With 1 base removed from V and 4 bases from J, the gap between germline ends came to 18 bases. The CDR3 covers 17 residues. Germline V lookup: CDR1 SGHKS, CDR2 YYEKEE (reference sequence). The CDR3 DNA follows: TGTGCCAGCAGCTTGCGGAACTCCAGGGGAGCCGGAAACACCATATATTTT. It yields the protein CASSLRNSRGAGNTIYF.

This clonotype has ten or more counts. The rearrangement links TRBV19 to TRBJ1-1; the D gene is possibly TRBD1 (6 bases). CDR3 size: 15 residues. Germline CDR1 is LNHDA and CDR2 is SQIVND (reference sequence). Trimming shortened V by 6 bases and J by 6 bases, and 20 bases separated the two germline ends. CDR3 bases: TGTGCCAGTAGGATCGGGACACCAGGGGAGGCTGAAGCTTTCTTT. It encodes CASRIGTPGEAEAFF.

V usage is TRBV11-2 and J usage is TRBJ2-5; D may be TRBD1 or TRBD2 (6 bases each). From germline, CDR1 is SGHAT and CDR2 FQNNGV. Trimming cost V 3 bases and J 6 bases, with 11 bases left between them. This CDR3 has 13 amino acids. DNA of the CDR3: TGTGCCAGCAGCTTTGTGGGGGGCCAGACCCAGTACTTC. This codes for CASSFVGGQTQYF.

V gene TRBV9 combines with J gene TRBJ1-1, with D possibly being TRBD1 (6 bases). In germline, CDR1 is SGDLS, CDR2 YYNGEE. The V and J ends lost 2 bases and 6 bases respectively, with 11 bases between them. CDR3 length equals 13 residues. CDR3 residues: CASSVGASPEAFF. The DNA of the CDR3 is TGTGCCAGCAGCGTGGGGGCTAGTCCTGAAGCTTTCTTT.

This clonotype was counted many times. The V gene is TRBV5-1, the J gene TRBJ2-7; maybe TRBD2 (6 bases). Trimming stripped 0 bases from V and 4 bases from J, with 17 bases between. The CDR3 loop spans 16 amino acids. Germline V lookup: CDR1 SGHRS, CDR2 YFSETQ. The CDR3 DNA sequence: TGCGCCAGCAGCTTGGCCAGGAGGGGCGTGATATACGAGCAGTACTTC. Translating gives CASSLARRGVIYEQYF.

The chain recombines TRBV15 with TRBJ2-5, with D tentatively TRBD2 (6 bases). CDR3 length: 16 residues. Germline CDR1 is LNHNV and CDR2 is YYDKDF (reference sequence). The germline V and J ends were trimmed by 1 base and 5 bases, with 17 bases remaining between them. CDR3 sequence: CATSRVLAGGEETQYF. In DNA form, the CDR3 reads TGTGCCACCAGCAGAGTACTAGCCGGAGGGGAGGAGACCCAGTACTTC.

Details on this clonotype: A much larger clone lies one base from this, so it may be a read error. V is TRBV2 and J is TRBJ2-4; D is ambiguous. Germline-derived CDR1 and CDR2 are SNHLY and FYNNEI. The CDR3 consists of 14 residues. The CDR3: CVSRTWRAKNIQYF. In DNA, the CDR3 is TGTGTCAGCAGGACCTGGCGAGCCAAAAACATTCAGTACTTC.

This clonotype showed up many times. The V and J genes are TRBV27 and TRBJ1-1; a weak D match, TRBD1 (5 bases). The CDR3 runs 13 residues. Trimming cost V 11 bases and J 2 bases, with 15 bases left between them. CDR1 is MNHEY and CDR2 is SMNVEV in the germline V gene (reference sequence). CDR3 nucleotides: TGTGCCTCGCGGGTGCGGGGCAACACTGAAGCTTTCTTT. Translation: CASRVRGNTEAFF.

This clonotype was seen repeatedly, ten times or more. The rearrangement joins TRBV6-5 to TRBJ2-2; 9 bases match TRBD2. The CDR3 extends over 16 amino acids. Germline CDR1 and CDR2: MNHEY and SVGAGI. The J segment lost 3 bases and the V segment lost 0 bases, leaving 2 bases of the junction unmatched. The CDR3 here is CASSYSREGYTGELFF. CDR3 nucleotide sequence: TGTGCCAGCAGTTACTCGCGGGAGGGGTACACCGGGGAGCTGTTTTTT.